These 9 T cell receptor beta chains share one sample of origin, sequenced in a study of T cells after yellow fever vaccination. TCRdb redid the calling of the 5' RACE reads with MiXCR, one entry per CDR3 protein. Of 70,000 or so distinct CDR3 sequences listed, around 6.2% are singletons. This material consisted of CD4+ T cells sorted from PBMCs, taken more than 14 days after the first yellow fever vaccination. The receptors originated from a man aged 18 to 35 who received the YFV17D yellow fever vaccine.

This clonotype was picked up many times. J is TRBJ1-1 and V is TRBV25-1; D is possibly TRBD1 (5 bases). The CDR3 is made up of 15 amino acids. Germline loops: CDR1 MGHDK, CDR2 SYGVNS. Deletions cut 3 bases from V and 3 bases from J, with 14 bases between. This CDR3 reads CASSDPRVGDTEAFF. CDR3 coding DNA: TGTGCCAGCAGTGATCCCAGGGTGGGAGACACTGAAGCTTTCTTT. Full variable domain (remainder filled in from reference TRBV25-1 and TRBJ1-1): EADIYQTPRYLVIGTGKKITLECSQTMGHDKMYWYQQDPGMELHLIHYSYGVNSTEKGDLSSESTVSRIRTEHFPLTLESARPSHTSQYLCASSDPRVGDTEAFFGQGTRLTVV.

This clonotype was counted at least ten times. The chain uses TRBV7-2 and TRBJ2-2, with D possibly matching TRBD1 (6 bases). V lost 5 bases, J lost 6 bases, and 16 bases lay in between. The CDR3 has 15 amino acids. CDR1 and CDR2 from the germline V gene are SGHTA and FQGNSA. In DNA form, the CDR3 reads TGTGCCAGCAGCCCCCGCAGGGGTTTTGCCGGGGAGCTGTTTTTT. This gives the protein CASSPRRGFAGELFF. Full variable domain (outside the CDR3, taken from reference TRBV7-2 and TRBJ2-2): GAGVSQSPSNKVTEKGKDVELRCDPISGHTALYWYRQSLGQGLEFLIYFQGNSAPDKSGLPSDRFSAERTGGSVSTLTIQRTQQEDSAVYLCASSPRRGFAGELFFGEGSRLTVL.

This clonotype appeared many times. The J gene is TRBJ2-1, the V gene TRBV15, with D perhaps TRBD2 (6 bases). CDR1 is LNHNV, CDR2 YYDKDF, per germline (reference sequence). V lost 5 bases, J lost 2 bases, and 16 bases lay in between. The CDR3 contains 16 residues. CDR3 in DNA: TGTGCCACCAGCGCCCACGGGGGTGATCCCTACAATGAGCAGTTCTTC. Translated: CATSAHGGDPYNEQFF.

This clonotype was seen at least ten times. The chain recombines TRBV10-2 with TRBJ1-2, with unresolved D. Deletions cut 6 bases from V and 2 bases from J, with 7 bases between. CDR3 length: 12 amino acids. Germline assignment: CDR1 WSHSY and CDR2 SAAADI. CDR3 protein: CASRRVNYGYTF. CDR3 in DNA: TGCGCCAGCAGGCGGGTAAACTATGGCTACACCTTC.

This clonotype is medium-sized within its sample. One junction end disagrees with the germline gene, perhaps due to a read error. The chain is built from TRBV5-1 and TRBJ2-5; no definite D call. The germline gives CDR1 SGHRS, CDR2 YFSETQ. This CDR3 has 12 residues. The CDR3 region has the DNA TGTGCCAGCAGCCTGTACCAAGAGACCCAGTACTTC. The encoded protein is CASSLYQETQYF.

This clonotype has a count of ten or more. The rearrangement links TRBV27 to TRBJ1-4; 7 bases line up with TRBD1. The junction had 9 bases not matched to a gene; V was cut back by 3 bases and J by 8 bases. There are 15 residues in the CDR3. CDR1 and CDR2 from the germline V gene are MNHEY and SMNVEV (reference sequence). This chain's CDR3 is CASSFRSTGREKLFF. The CDR3 nucleotides are TGTGCCAGCAGTTTCCGTTCGACAGGGAGGGAAAAACTGTTTTTT. Drawing the rest from reference TRBV27 and TRBJ1-4, the complete variable domain is EAQVTQNPRYLITVTGKKLTVTCSQNMNHEYMSWYRQDPGLGLRQIYYSMNVEVTDKGDVPEGYKVSRKEKRNFPLILESPSPNQTSLYFCASSFRSTGREKLFFGSGTQLSVL.

V is TRBV11-2 and J is TRBJ2-5; 10 nucleotides line up with TRBD2. The CDR3 runs 15 residues. Trimming cost V 6 bases and J 5 bases; bases outside gene matches: 9. Germline CDR1 reads SGHAT; CDR2 reads FQNNGV. CDR3 protein: CASRQTSGVWETQYF. The CDR3 nucleotides read TGTGCCAGCAGGCAAACTAGCGGGGTATGGGAGACCCAGTACTTC.

This clonotype came up many times. The CDR3 region is CASSFGRAAGDNEQFF. In nucleotides, the CDR3 is TGTGCCAGCAGTTTTGGCAGGGCGGCCGGTGACAATGAGCAGTTCTTC. V and J are TRBV12-3 or TRBV12-4 and TRBJ2-1; a possible D gene is TRBD1 (5 bases). The CDR3 covers 16 residues. Trimming took off 3 bases at V and 5 bases at J, with 17 bases between the two ends.

This chain joins TRBV20-1 and TRBJ2-1; TRBD2 matches at 13 bases. Trimming at V came to 7 bases and at J to 0 bases, leaving 6 bases not matched to a gene. Germline values: CDR1 DFQATT, CDR2 SNEGSKA (reference sequence). The length of the CDR3 is 16 residues. Here the CDR3 reads CSVTSGGGSSYNEQFF. The CDR3 DNA sequence: TGCAGTGTTACTAGCGGGGGGGGGAGCTCCTACAATGAGCAGTTCTTC.